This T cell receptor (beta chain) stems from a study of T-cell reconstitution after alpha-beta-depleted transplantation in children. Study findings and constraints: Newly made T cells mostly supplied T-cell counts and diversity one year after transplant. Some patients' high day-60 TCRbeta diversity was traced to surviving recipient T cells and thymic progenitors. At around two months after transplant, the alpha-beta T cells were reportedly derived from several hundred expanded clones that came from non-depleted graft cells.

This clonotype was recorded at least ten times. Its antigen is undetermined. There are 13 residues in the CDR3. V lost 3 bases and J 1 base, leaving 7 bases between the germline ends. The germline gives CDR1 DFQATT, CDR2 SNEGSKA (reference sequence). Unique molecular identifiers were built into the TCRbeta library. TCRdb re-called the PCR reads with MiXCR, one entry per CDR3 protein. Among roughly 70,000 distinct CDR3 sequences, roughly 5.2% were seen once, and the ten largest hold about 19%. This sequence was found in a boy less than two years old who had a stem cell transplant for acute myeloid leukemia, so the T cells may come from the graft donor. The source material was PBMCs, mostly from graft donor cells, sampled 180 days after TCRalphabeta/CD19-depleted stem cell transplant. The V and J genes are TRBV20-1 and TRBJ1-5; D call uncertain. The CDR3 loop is CSASRESNQPQHF. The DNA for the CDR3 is TGCAGTGCTAGCCGGGAAAGCAATCAGCCCCAGCATTTT.